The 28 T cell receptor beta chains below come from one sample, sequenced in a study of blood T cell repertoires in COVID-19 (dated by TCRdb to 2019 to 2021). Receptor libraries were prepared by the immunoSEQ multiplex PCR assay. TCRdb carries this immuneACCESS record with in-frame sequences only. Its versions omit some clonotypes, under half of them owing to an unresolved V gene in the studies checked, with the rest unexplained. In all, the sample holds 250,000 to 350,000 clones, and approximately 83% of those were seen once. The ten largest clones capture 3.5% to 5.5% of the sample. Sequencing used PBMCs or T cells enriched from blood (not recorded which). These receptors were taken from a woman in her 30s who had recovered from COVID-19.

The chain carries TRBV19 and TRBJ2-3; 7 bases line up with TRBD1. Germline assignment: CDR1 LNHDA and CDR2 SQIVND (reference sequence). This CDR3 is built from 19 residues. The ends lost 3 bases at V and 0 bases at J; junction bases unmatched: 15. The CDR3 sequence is CASSIPRGYSDSSTDTQYF. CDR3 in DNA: TGTGCCAGTAGTATCCCCAGGGGGTACAGCGATTCTAGCACAGATACGCAGTATTTT.

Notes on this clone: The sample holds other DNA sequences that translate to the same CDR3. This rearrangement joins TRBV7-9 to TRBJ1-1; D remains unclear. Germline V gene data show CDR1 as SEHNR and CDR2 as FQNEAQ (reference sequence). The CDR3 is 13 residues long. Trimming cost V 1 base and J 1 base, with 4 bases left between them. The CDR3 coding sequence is TGTGCCAGCAGCTTAGGGAGGAACACTGAAGCTTTCTTT. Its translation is CASSLGRNTEAFF.

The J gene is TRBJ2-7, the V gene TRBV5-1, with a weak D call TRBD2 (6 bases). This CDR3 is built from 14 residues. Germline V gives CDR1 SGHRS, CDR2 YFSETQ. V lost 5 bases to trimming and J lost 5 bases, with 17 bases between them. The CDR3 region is CASRIYRGTDEQYF. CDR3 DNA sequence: TGCGCCAGCAGAATCTACCGGGGGACCGACGAGCAGTACTTC.

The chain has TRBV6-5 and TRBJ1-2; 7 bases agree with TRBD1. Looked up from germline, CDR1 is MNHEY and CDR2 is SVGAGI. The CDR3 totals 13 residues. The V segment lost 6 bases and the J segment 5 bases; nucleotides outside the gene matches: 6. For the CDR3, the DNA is TGTGCCAGCAGATCGGGACAGTCATATGGCTACACCTTC. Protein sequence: CASRSGQSYGYTF.

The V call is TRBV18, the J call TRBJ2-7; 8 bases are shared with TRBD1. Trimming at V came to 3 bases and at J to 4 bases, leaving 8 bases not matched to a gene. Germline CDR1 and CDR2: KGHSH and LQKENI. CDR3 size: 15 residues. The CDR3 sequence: CASSPSGQGGYEQYF. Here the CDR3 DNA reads TGTGCCAGCTCACCGTCCGGACAGGGTGGATACGAGCAGTACTTC.

The CDR3: CSALFSGGPYNEQFF. The CDR3 nucleotides are TGCAGCGCCCTTTTTAGCGGTGGCCCCTACAATGAGCAGTTCTTC. This chain connects TRBV29-1 to TRBJ2-1; TRBD2 is a possible D gene (6 bases). Germline V lookup: CDR1 SQVTM, CDR2 ANQGSEA. With 7 bases removed from V and 2 bases from J, the gap between germline ends came to 18 bases. This CDR3 spans 15 amino acids.

The CDR3 sequence is CASSPTGGRPQHF. CDR3 bases: TGTGCCAGCAGTCCAACAGGGGGAAGGCCCCAGCATTTT. J is TRBJ1-5 and V is TRBV12-3 or TRBV12-4; 8 bases agree with TRBD1. V lost 5 bases and J lost 9; bases outside the gene matches: 6. The length of the CDR3 is 13 residues.

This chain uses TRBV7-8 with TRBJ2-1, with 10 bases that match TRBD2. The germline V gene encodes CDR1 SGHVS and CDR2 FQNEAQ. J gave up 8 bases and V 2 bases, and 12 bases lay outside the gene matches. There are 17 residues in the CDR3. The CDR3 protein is CASSLRLSGRAQDEQFF. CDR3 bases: TGTGCCAGCAGCTTACGTCTGAGCGGGAGGGCTCAGGATGAGCAGTTCTTC.

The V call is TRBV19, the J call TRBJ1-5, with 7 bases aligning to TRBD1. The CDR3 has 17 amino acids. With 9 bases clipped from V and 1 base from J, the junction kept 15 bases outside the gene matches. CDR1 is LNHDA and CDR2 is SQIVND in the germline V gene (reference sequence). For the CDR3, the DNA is TGTGCCAGCTTTCCGACAGGGTGGATCGACAGCAATCAGCCCCAGCATTTT. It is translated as CASFPTGWIDSNQPQHF.

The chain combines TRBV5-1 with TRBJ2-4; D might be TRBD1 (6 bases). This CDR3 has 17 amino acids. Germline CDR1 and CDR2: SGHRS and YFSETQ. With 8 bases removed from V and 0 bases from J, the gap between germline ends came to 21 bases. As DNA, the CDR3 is TGCGCCAGGAGTACTAACAGGGAAGGGTTAGCCAAAAACATTCAGTACTTC. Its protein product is CARSTNREGLAKNIQYF. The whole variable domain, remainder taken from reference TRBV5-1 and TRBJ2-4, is KAGVTQTPRYLIKTRGQQVTLSCSPISGHRSVSWYQQTPGQGLQFLFEYFSETQRNKGNFPGRFSGRQFSNSRSEMNVSTLELGDSALYLCARSTNREGLAKNIQYFGAGTRLSVL.

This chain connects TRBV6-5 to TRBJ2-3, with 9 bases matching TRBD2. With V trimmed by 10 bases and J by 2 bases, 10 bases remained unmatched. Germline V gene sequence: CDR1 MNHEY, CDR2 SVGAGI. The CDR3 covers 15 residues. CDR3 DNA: TGTGCCACCCTACGCGGGGGGGCCTCCACAGATACGCAGTATTTT. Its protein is CATLRGGASTDTQYF.

CDR3 nucleotide sequence: TGTGCCAGCAGTTGGTTACAGACCAGCACAGATACGCAGTATTTT. Amino acid sequence: CASSWLQTSTDTQYF. J is TRBJ2-3 and V is TRBV6-5; D ambiguous. V was shortened by 4 bases and J by 0 bases, with 11 bases between the two germline ends. This CDR3 is 15 amino acids long. Germline values: CDR1 MNHEY, CDR2 SVGAGI.

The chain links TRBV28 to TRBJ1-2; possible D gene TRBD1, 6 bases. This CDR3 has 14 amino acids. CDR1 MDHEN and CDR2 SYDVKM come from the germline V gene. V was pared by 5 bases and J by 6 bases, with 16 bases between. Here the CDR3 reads CASSAGAQGDGYTF. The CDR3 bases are TGTGCCAGCAGTGCAGGGGCCCAAGGCGATGGCTACACCTTC.

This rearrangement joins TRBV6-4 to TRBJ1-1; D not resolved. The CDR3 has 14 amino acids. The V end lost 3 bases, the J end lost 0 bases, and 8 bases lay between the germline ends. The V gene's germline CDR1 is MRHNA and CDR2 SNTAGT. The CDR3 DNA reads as TGTGCCAGCAGTGAGCAGGCCCTGAACACTGAAGCTTTCTTT. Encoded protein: CASSEQALNTEAFF.

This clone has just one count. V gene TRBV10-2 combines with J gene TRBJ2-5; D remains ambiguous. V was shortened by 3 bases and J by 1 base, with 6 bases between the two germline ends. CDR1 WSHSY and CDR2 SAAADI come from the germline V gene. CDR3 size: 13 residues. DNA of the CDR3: TGCGCCAGCAGTGACAGGTTCCAAGAGACCCAGTACTTC. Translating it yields CASSDRFQETQYF.

In DNA form, the CDR3 reads TGTGCCAGCAGCCAAGAGGCGGTCAGGGGAGATACGCAGTATTTT. Amino acids: CASSQEAVRGDTQYF. The V call is TRBV3-1 (or the pseudogene TRBV3-2), the J call TRBJ2-3; the D gene is possibly TRBD1 (6 bases). Germline assignment: CDR1 LGHDT and CDR2 YNNKEL (reference sequence). V lost 0 bases to trimming and J lost 5 bases, with 12 bases between them. The CDR3 is made up of 15 amino acids.

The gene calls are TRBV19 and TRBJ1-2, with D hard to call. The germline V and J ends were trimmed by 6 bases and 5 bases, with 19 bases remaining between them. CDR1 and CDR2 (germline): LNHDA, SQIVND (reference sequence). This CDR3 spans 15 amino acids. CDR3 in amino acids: CASRMFGGQSYGYTF. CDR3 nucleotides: TGTGCCAGTAGGATGTTCGGCGGGCAGAGTTATGGCTACACCTTC.

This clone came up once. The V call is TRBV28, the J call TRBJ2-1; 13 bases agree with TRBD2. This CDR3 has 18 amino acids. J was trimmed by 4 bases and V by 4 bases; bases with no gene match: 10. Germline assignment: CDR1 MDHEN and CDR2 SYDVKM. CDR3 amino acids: CASSSPGLAGAVYNEQFF. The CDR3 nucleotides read TGTGCCAGCAGTTCCCCTGGACTAGCGGGAGCTGTTTACAATGAGCAGTTCTTC.

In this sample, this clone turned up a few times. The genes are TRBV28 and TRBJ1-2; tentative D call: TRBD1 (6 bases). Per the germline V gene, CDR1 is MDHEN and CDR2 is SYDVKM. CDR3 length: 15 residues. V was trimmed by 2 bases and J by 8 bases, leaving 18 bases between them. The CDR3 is CASSLRSLQGSGYTF. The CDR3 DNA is TGTGCCAGCAGTTTAAGATCCTTACAGGGTTCAGGCTACACCTTC.

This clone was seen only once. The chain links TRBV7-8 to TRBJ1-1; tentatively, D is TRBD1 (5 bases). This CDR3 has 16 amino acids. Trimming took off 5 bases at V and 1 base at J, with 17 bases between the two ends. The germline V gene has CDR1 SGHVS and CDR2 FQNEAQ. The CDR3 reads CASSPPLRGSNTEAFF. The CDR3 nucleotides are TGTGCCAGCAGCCCCCCCCTCCGGGGGTCGAACACTGAAGCTTTCTTT.

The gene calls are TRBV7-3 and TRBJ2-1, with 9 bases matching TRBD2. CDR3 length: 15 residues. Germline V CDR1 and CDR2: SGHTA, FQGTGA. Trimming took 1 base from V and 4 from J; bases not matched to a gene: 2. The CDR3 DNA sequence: TGTGCCAGCAGCTTAAGGCGGGAGGGGTACAATGAGCAGTTCTTC. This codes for CASSLRREGYNEQFF.

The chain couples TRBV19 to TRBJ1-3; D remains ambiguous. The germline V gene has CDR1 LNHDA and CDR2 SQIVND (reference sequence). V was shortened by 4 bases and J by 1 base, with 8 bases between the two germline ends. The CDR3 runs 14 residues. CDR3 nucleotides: TGTGCCAGTAGTAGTACGGGGTCTGGAAACACCATATATTTT. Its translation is CASSSTGSGNTIYF.

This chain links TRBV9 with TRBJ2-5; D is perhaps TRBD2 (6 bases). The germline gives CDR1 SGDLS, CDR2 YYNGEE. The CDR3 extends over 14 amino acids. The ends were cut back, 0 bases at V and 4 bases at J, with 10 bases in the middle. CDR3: CASSVVPGAETQYF. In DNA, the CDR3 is TGTGCCAGCAGCGTAGTTCCGGGAGCAGAGACCCAGTACTTC.

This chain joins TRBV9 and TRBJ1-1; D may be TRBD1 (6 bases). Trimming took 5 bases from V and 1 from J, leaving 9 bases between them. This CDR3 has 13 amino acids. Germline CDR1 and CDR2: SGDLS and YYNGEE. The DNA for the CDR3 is TGTGCCAGCAGTGACAGGACGAACACTGAAGCTTTCTTT. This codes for CASSDRTNTEAFF. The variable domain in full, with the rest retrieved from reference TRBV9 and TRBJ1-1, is DSGVTQTPKHLITATGQRVTLRCSPRSGDLSVYWYQQSLDQGLQFLIQYYNGEERAKGNILERFSAQQFPDLHSELNLSSLELGDSALYFCASSDRTNTEAFFGQGTRLTVV.

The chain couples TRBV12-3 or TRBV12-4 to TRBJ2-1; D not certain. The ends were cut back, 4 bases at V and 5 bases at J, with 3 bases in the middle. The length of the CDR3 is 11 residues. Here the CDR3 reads CASSYNNEQFF. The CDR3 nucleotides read TGTGCCAGCAGTTATAACAATGAGCAGTTCTTC.

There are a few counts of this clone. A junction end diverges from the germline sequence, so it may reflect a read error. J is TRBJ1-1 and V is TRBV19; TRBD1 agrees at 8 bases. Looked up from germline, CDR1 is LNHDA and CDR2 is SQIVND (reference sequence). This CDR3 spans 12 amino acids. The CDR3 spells CATGALNTEAFF. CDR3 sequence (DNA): TGCGCGACAGGGGCCTTGAACACTGAAGCTTTCTTT. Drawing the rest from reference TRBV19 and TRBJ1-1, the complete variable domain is DGGITQSPKYLFRKEGQNVTLSCEQNLNHDAMYWYRQDPGQGLRLIYYSQIVNDFQKGDIAEGYSVSREKKESFPLTVTSAQKNPTAFYLCATGALNTEAFFGQGTRLTVV.

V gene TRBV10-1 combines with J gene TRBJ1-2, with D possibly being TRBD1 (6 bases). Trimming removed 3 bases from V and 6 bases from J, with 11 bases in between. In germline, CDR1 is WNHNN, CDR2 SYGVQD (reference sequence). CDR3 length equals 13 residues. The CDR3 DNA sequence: TGCGCCAGCAGTGATCCCGGGACAAATGGCTACACCTTC. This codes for CASSDPGTNGYTF.

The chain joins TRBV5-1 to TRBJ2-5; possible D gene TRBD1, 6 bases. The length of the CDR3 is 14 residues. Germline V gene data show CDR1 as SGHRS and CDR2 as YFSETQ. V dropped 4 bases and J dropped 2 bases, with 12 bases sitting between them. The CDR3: CASSPGQPQETQYF. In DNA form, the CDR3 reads TGCGCCAGCAGCCCTGGACAGCCTCAAGAGACCCAGTACTTC. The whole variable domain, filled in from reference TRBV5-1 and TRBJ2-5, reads KAGVTQTPRYLIKTRGQQVTLSCSPISGHRSVSWYQQTPGQGLQFLFEYFSETQRNKGNFPGRFSGRQFSNSRSEMNVSTLELGDSALYLCASSPGQPQETQYFGPGTRLLVL.